The entry that follows covers one T cell receptor beta chain sequence. Once extracted for a subset, genomic DNA was divided evenly among several immunoSEQ plates. Under the authors' procedure: For the immunoSEQ data, sequences were junction-only without quality scores, so filtering differed. Using immunoSEQ multiplex PCR, the repertoire was profiled, and TCRdb retains in-frame clones only, with some absent. The V and J calls and clone size were taken over from that table, and D and trimming were inferred from the DNA. The data contain about 700,000 clones, under 95% of them singletons. These data belong to a study of shared clonotypes between healthy human individuals. At the level of the study: The composition of the donors was two women and a few men aged 18 to 49. Each donor had three CD4 naive, three CD4 memory, two CD8 naive and one CD8 memory plate.

J was trimmed by 0 bases and V by 5 bases; bases with no gene match: 9. The CDR3 consists of 18 residues. CDR1 and CDR2 (germline): SEHNR, FQNEAQ (reference sequence). CD8 cells regarded as naive lacked CD45RO, were positively chosen for CCR7, and omitted terminally differentiated effector memory CD45RA+ cells. The sample consisted of naive CD8+ T cells sorted from blood. The clonotype comes from a man aged 30 to 39 in good health. V is TRBV7-9 and J is TRBJ2-1; 11 positions agree with TRBD1. CDR3 coding DNA: TGTGCCAGCAGCCCCGGACAGGGGGCGTCCCTCTCCTACAATGAGCAGTTCTTC. It yields the protein CASSPGQGASLSYNEQFF. Full variable domain (rest looked up from reference TRBV7-9 and TRBJ2-1): DTGVSQNPRHKITKRGQNVTFRCDPISEHNRLYWYRQTLGQGPEFLTYFQNEAQLEKSRLLSDRFSAERPKGSFSTLEIQRTEQGDSAMYLCASSPGQGASLSYNEQFFGPGTRLTVL.